This T cell receptor (beta chain) was observed in a study of T cells after yellow fever vaccination. V lost 3 bases, J lost 6 bases, and 13 bases lay in between. This CDR3 spans 14 amino acids. Germline CDR1 is LNHDA and CDR2 is SQIVND (reference sequence). Study outcomes and limitations: The booster saw the reappearance of most primary-vaccination clones (around 96% CD4, about 88% CD8). It was the secondary response that reached its peak faster, day 5 versus 15, but it was weaker. FACS-sorted repertoires could contain abundant clonotypes contaminating from the bulk population.

TCRdb recomputed calls from the 5' RACE reads with MiXCR, one row per CDR3 protein. The sample includes about 350,000 distinct CDR3 sequences, approximately 8% seen only once; the top ten take around 17%. This clonotype was observed a handful of times. What it binds is not known. The V call is TRBV19, the J call TRBJ2-3; no clear D. Sequencing used PBMCs, obtained about 41 days after the first yellow fever vaccination. This sequence originates from a man aged 18 to 35 who received the YFV17D yellow fever vaccine. The CDR3 spells CASSILRTSDTQYF. In nucleotides, the CDR3 is TGTGCCAGTAGTATTCTTCGTACCTCGGATACGCAGTATTTT.